This entry lists 27 T cell receptor beta chains sequenced from one sample in a study of CD8+ T cells in alopecia areata. Extracted from the samples, RNA was reverse transcribed into cDNA to serve as the sequencing template. Measured with immunoSEQ multiplex PCR; TCRdb has only the in-frame clones, and not every one. The table has roughly 200,000 clones, approximately 40% seen once. Indicated treatment: oral pan-JAK inhibitor, 5-10 mg twice daily. Sequencing was performed on CD4+ T cells sorted from blood, taken between weeks 36 and 40, from a patient treated with tofacitinib. The source is a human donor with alopecia areata.

In its sample, this clone was seen a few times. The V gene is TRBV29-1, the J gene TRBJ2-7, with TRBD1 matching 9 bases. J lost 0 bases, V lost 4 bases, and 4 bases had no gene match. Germline-derived CDR1 and CDR2 are SQVTM and ANQGSEA. The CDR3 is made up of 14 amino acids. CDR3 amino acids: CSVVRDRVSYEQYF. The CDR3, as DNA: TGCAGCGTTGTAAGGGACAGGGTCTCCTACGAGCAGTACTTC.

J is TRBJ2-7 and V is TRBV19; D ambiguous. Germline lookup yields CDR1 LNHDA and CDR2 SQIVND (reference sequence). The CDR3 contains 14 residues. The V end lost 6 bases, the J end lost 1 base, and 13 bases lay between the germline ends. CDR3 in amino acids: CASRRELLSYEQYF. The CDR3 coding sequence is TGTGCCAGTAGAAGAGAGTTGTTATCCTACGAGCAGTACTTC.

This clone was recorded a few times. This rearrangement joins TRBV23-1 to TRBJ2-1, with TRBD2 matching over 8 bases. TRBV23-1 is an ORF, with its function uncertain. The junction had 13 bases not matched to a gene; V was cut back by 8 bases and J by 4 bases. The CDR3 contains 16 residues. This chain's CDR3 is CASPGVSGASYNEQFF. CDR3 in DNA: TGCGCCAGCCCGGGTGTTAGCGGGGCCTCTTACAATGAGCAGTTCTTC.

This clone was detected a few times. The rearrangement uses TRBV19 and TRBJ2-1, with 8 bases fitting TRBD1. J was trimmed by 2 bases and V by 6 bases; bases with no gene match: 3. Germline V lookup: CDR1 LNHDA, CDR2 SQIVND (reference sequence). The CDR3 consists of 14 residues. Here the CDR3 reads CASRQGAAYNEQFF. The CDR3 DNA reads TGTGCCAGTAGGCAGGGGGCCGCCTACAATGAGCAGTTCTTC. The full variable domain, its missing parts supplied by reference TRBV19 and TRBJ2-1, is DGGITQSPKYLFRKEGQNVTLSCEQNLNHDAMYWYRQDPGQGLRLIYYSQIVNDFQKGDIAEGYSVSREKKESFPLTVTSAQKNPTAFYLCASRQGAAYNEQFFGPGTRLTVL.

This chain joins TRBV5-1 and TRBJ2-7; D gene unclear. The V end lost 4 bases, the J end lost 0 bases, and 5 bases lay between the germline ends. This CDR3 has 12 residues. Looked up from germline, CDR1 is SGHRS and CDR2 is YFSETQ. The CDR3 here is CASSPPSYEQYF. The CDR3 nucleotides read TGCGCCAGCAGCCCCCCCTCCTACGAGCAGTACTTC. Full variable domain (remainder filled in from reference TRBV5-1 and TRBJ2-7): KAGVTQTPRYLIKTRGQQVTLSCSPISGHRSVSWYQQTPGQGLQFLFEYFSETQRNKGNFPGRFSGRQFSNSRSEMNVSTLELGDSALYLCASSPPSYEQYFGPGTRLTVT.

This clone was seen only a few times. The genes are TRBV9 and TRBJ2-4; TRBD1 aligns across 10 bases. The ends lost 0 bases at V and 6 bases at J; junction bases unmatched: 0. The CDR3 has 14 residues. Germline CDR1 reads SGDLS; CDR2 reads YYNGEE. DNA of the CDR3: TGTGCCAGCAGCGTAGGGGACAGGGGAAACATTCAGTACTTC. Translated, it gives CASSVGDRGNIQYF.

The CDR3 coding sequence is TGTGCCAGCAGCGGCAGGGTCCATGGCTACACCTTC. Translation: CASSGRVHGYTF. This chain joins TRBV13 and TRBJ1-2; maybe TRBD1 (5 bases). V lost 5 bases and J lost 6, with 10 bases in between. The CDR3 totals 12 residues. The V gene's germline CDR1 is PRHDT and CDR2 FYEKMQ (reference sequence).

This chain uses TRBV5-6 with TRBJ2-5; weak D call: TRBD1 (5 bases). Trimming stripped 1 base from V and 5 bases from J, with 15 bases between. The CDR3 runs 15 residues. Germline lookup yields CDR1 SGHDT and CDR2 YYEEEE. The chain's CDR3 is CASSLRGFRLETQYF. Written as DNA, the CDR3 is TGTGCCAGCAGCTTGAGGGGTTTCAGGTTGGAGACCCAGTACTTC.

This chain uses TRBV29-1 with TRBJ2-3; the D is unclear. Between the trimmed V and J ends, which lost 2 bases and 2 bases, there was a span of 5 bases. This CDR3 comprises 12 residues. Germline V gene lookup returns CDR1 SQVTM and CDR2 ANQGSEA. The CDR3 loop is CSVEPATDTQYF. As DNA, the CDR3 is TGCAGCGTTGAACCAGCCACAGATACGCAGTATTTT.

This clone was observed a few times. The genes are TRBV4-2 and TRBJ2-7; either TRBD1 or TRBD2 may supply D (7 bases each). Between the trimmed V and J ends, which lost 1 base and 3 bases, there was a span of 22 bases. The CDR3 runs 18 residues. Per the germline V gene, CDR1 is LGHNA and CDR2 is YNFKEQ. The CDR3 bases are TGTGCCAGCAGCCAAGCTGACACCGGGGGGACAGATGACTACGAGCAGTACTTC. The encoded protein is CASSQADTGGTDDYEQYF.

This clone was seen more than once but under ten times. CDR3 region: CASSAGYNEQFF. CDR3 coding DNA: TGTGCCAGTAGCGCAGGCTACAATGAGCAGTTCTTC. This rearrangement joins TRBV19 to TRBJ2-1; D not resolved. CDR1 LNHDA and CDR2 SQIVND come from the germline V gene (reference sequence). This CDR3 is built from 12 residues. Trimming took off 6 bases at V and 3 bases at J, with 6 bases between the two ends.

This clone was observed once. The V call is TRBV6-5, the J call TRBJ1-5; no firm D call. Germline CDR1 is MNHEY and CDR2 is SVGAGI. The CDR3 covers 13 residues. Trimming stripped 5 bases from V and 4 bases from J, with 9 bases between. The CDR3 DNA reads TGTGCCAGCAGTCCGGGTTTGAATCAGCCCCAGCATTTT. Its translation: CASSPGLNQPQHF.

This chain connects TRBV30 to TRBJ1-5, with D tentatively TRBD1 (5 bases). The CDR3 spans 15 residues. Trimming pared 3 bases from V and 0 bases from J, leaving 12 bases between. Germline lookup yields CDR1 GTSNPN and CDR2 SVGIG (reference sequence). CDR3 loop: CAWSTLGVSNQPQHF. As DNA, the CDR3 is TGTGCCTGGAGCACTCTGGGGGTTAGCAATCAGCCCCAGCATTTT.

This chain uses TRBV7-9 with TRBJ2-7; D is uncertain. Trimming took 1 base from V and 2 from J, leaving 15 bases between them. From germline, CDR1 is SEHNR and CDR2 FQNEAQ (reference sequence). The CDR3 is 16 amino acids. CDR3 in amino acids: CASSLGPETSTYEQYF. The CDR3, as DNA: TGTGCCAGCAGCTTAGGGCCCGAGACATCCACCTACGAGCAGTACTTC.

V usage is TRBV25-1 and J usage is TRBJ2-2; the D gene could be TRBD1 or TRBD2 (5 bases each). CDR3 length equals 13 residues. Germline values: CDR1 MGHDK, CDR2 SYGVNS. Trimming stripped 8 bases from V and 2 bases from J, with 9 bases between. The CDR3 coding sequence is TGTGCCAGCGCCGGGGCAAACACCGGGGAGCTGTTTTTT. Encoded protein: CASAGANTGELFF.

The CDR3 DNA reads as TGCGCCAGCAGCTCCCTAGCGGTACAAGAGACCCAGTACTTC. This codes for CASSSLAVQETQYF. The chain has TRBV5-1 and TRBJ2-5; TRBD2 agrees at 7 bases. The germline V gene encodes CDR1 SGHRS and CDR2 YFSETQ. This CDR3 is 14 amino acids long. With V trimmed by 3 bases and J by 2 bases, 4 bases remained unmatched.

This clone was detected only a few times. V gene TRBV18 combines with J gene TRBJ2-7; 10 bases fit TRBD1. The J segment lost 3 bases and the V segment lost 2 bases, leaving 4 bases of the junction unmatched. CDR1 is KGHSH and CDR2 is LQKENI in the germline V gene. This CDR3 contains 15 residues. Written as DNA, the CDR3 is TGTGCCAGCTCACCAGGCGGGACAGGGGACTACGAGCAGTACTTC. This codes for CASSPGGTGDYEQYF.

The chain links TRBV30 to TRBJ1-2; D remains unclear. The CDR3 totals 10 residues. V dropped 5 bases and J dropped 1 base, with 2 bases sitting between them. Germline V gene lookup returns CDR1 GTSNPN and CDR2 SVGIG (reference sequence). For the CDR3, the DNA is TGTGCCTGGGGTAACTATGGCTACACCTTC. This codes for CAWGNYGYTF.

This chain joins TRBV30 and TRBJ2-1; D perhaps matches TRBD1 (6 bases). The CDR3 extends over 15 amino acids. Germline V gene lookup returns CDR1 GTSNPN and CDR2 SVGIG (reference sequence). Trimming cost V 3 bases and J 7 bases, with 19 bases left between them. CDR3 DNA sequence: TGTGCCTGGAGGGCGCAGGGGACGGGAAGGAATGAGCAGTTCTTC. It yields the protein CAWRAQGTGRNEQFF.

This clone was seen only a few times. V is TRBV27 and J is TRBJ2-3; D call uncertain. The V end was cut by 3 bases, the J end by 6 bases, with 7 bases between. In germline, CDR1 is MNHEY, CDR2 SMNVEV (reference sequence). The CDR3 length is 12 residues. In DNA form, the CDR3 reads TGTGCCAGCAGTTTTTTCGGGGATACGCAGTATTTT. It encodes CASSFFGDTQYF.

The J gene is TRBJ2-7, the V gene TRBV11-2; D is unresolved. This CDR3 spans 12 amino acids. Germline values: CDR1 SGHAT, CDR2 FQNNGV. The ends were cut back, 4 bases at V and 0 bases at J, with 4 bases in the middle. The CDR3 sequence: CASSSLSYEQYF. Written as DNA, the CDR3 is TGTGCCAGCAGCTCCCTCTCCTACGAGCAGTACTTC.

The chain recombines TRBV6-1 with TRBJ2-7; D is unclear. Per the germline V gene, CDR1 is MNHNS and CDR2 is SASEGT. CDR3 length: 14 amino acids. V lost 1 base and J 0 bases, leaving 7 bases between the germline ends. CDR3 loop: CASSEGLNSYEQYF. CDR3 DNA sequence: TGTGCCAGCAGTGAAGGCCTTAACTCCTACGAGCAGTACTTC.

The rearrangement links TRBV2 to TRBJ1-1; TRBD1 matches at 7 bases. Trimming at V came to 1 base and at J to 2 bases, leaving 10 bases not matched to a gene. Germline V CDR1 and CDR2: SNHLY, FYNNEI. The CDR3 sequence is 17 residues long. The CDR3 reads CASSEEGGTELNTEAFF. The CDR3 DNA reads as TGTGCCAGCAGTGAAGAGGGCGGGACAGAATTAAACACTGAAGCTTTCTTT.

In this sample, this clone turned up many times. CDR3 in amino acids: CASTLESGELFF. The CDR3 bases are TGTGCCAGCACCCTGGAGTCCGGGGAGCTGTTTTTT. This chain uses TRBV6-1 with TRBJ2-2, with D unresolved. The CDR3 consists of 12 residues. Trimming shortened V by 7 bases and J by 6 bases, and 9 bases separated the two germline ends. The germline gives CDR1 MNHNS, CDR2 SASEGT.

The rearrangement joins TRBV30 to TRBJ1-1; tentatively, D is TRBD1 (5 bases). The CDR3 consists of 14 residues. The germline V gene encodes CDR1 GTSNPN and CDR2 SVGIG (reference sequence). Trimming cost V 3 bases and J 0 bases, with 11 bases left between them. CDR3 bases: TGTGCCTGGAGCGGGGCACACATGAACACTGAAGCTTTCTTT. This codes for CAWSGAHMNTEAFF.

The V gene is TRBV5-1, the J gene TRBJ2-1; unclear D gene. The V and J ends lost 0 bases and 6 bases respectively, with 4 bases between them. CDR1 is SGHRS, CDR2 YFSETQ, per germline. The CDR3 extends over 12 amino acids. The CDR3 protein is CASSLDPNEQFF. In DNA, the CDR3 is TGCGCCAGCAGCTTGGACCCCAATGAGCAGTTCTTC.

This clone was seen a few times. The V and J genes are TRBV25-1 and TRBJ1-1; D is uncertain. Germline CDR1 is MGHDK and CDR2 is SYGVNS. V was cut by 7 bases and J by 3 bases, with 6 bases left in between. This CDR3 region has 11 residues. CDR3 DNA: TGTGCCAGCACCGCGCACACTGAAGCTTTCTTT. This translates into CASTAHTEAFF.